This TCR beta chain emerged from a study of blood T cell repertoires in COVID-19. On the study more broadly: Researchers got acute and convalescent COVID-19 samples from the United States, Italy and Spain. T cells, B-cell-depleted T cells, or PBMCs supplied cDNA or gDNA.

V shed 6 bases, J shed 12 bases, and the junction held 21 bases outside the gene matches. Germline V CDR1 and CDR2: MNHEY, SMNVEV (reference sequence). The CDR3 length is 16 residues. There are a few counts of this clone. Some clones are missing from TCRdb's copy, which holds only in-frame ones; the method was immunoSEQ multiplex PCR. The sample yields over 150,000 clones, approximately 78% seen once. Enrolled through a virtual design, the participants were between 18 and 89 years of age and came from 24 US areas. Clinical history as reported by participants underpinned cohort assignment. This chain joins TRBV27 and TRBJ2-5, with 8 bases identical to TRBD2. The receptor was isolated from a woman between 50 and 59 years old who had recovered from COVID-19. The material sequenced was PBMCs or T cells enriched from blood (not recorded which). CDR3 in DNA: TGTGCCAGCAGCCCTCATCATAGCGGGGCCGGGGGGCGAAAGTACTTC. This translates into CASSPHHSGAGGRKYF.